This T cell receptor beta chain was observed in a study of Graves' ophthalmopathy and Graves' hyperthyroidism. General study results and limits: Clonotypes were expanded in thyroid at above 0.001 frequency, and most also appeared in blood.

The ends lost 3 bases at V and 7 bases at J; junction bases unmatched: 9. The CDR3 is 16 amino acids. Germline CDR1 and CDR2: KGHDR and SFDVKD. RNA transcripts yielded amplified TCR beta CDR3 regions. HTBI primers primed a first-round RT-PCR, and a second-round multiplex PCR followed. TCRdb re-derived calls from the multiplex PCR reads in MiXCR, one entry per CDR3 protein. Of over a million distinct CDR3 sequences detected, about two fifths appear once; the ten largest clones hold over 8.5%. Enrolled hyperthyroidism patients had a new diagnosis, a duration under 2 months, and an age of 18 to 65. This clonotype has at least ten counts. Its antigen remains unidentified.

This TCR derives from an adult man with Graves' hyperthyroidism. Sequenced sample: peripheral blood or thyroid tissue (not recorded which). This sequence joins TRBV24-1 and TRBJ2-2, with 8 bases aligning to TRBD2. This CDR3 is CATSDPKRLAGGELFF. CDR3 coding DNA: TGTGCCACCAGTGATCCAAAGCGTCTAGCGGGCGGGGAGCTGTTTTTT.